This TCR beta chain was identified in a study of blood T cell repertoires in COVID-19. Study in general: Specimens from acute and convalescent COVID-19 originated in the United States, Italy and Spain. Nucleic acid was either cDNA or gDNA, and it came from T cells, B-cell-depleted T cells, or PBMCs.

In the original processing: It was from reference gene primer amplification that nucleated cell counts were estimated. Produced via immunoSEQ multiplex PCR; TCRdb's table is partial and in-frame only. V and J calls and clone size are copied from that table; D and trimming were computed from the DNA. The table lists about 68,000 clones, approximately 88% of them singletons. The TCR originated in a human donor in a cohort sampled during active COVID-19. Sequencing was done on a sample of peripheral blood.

The CDR3 reads CASFLNEGTSGDNEQFF. CDR3 coding DNA: TGTGCCAGCTTCCTAAATGAGGGGACTAGCGGCGACAATGAGCAGTTCTTC. The V and J genes are TRBV18 and TRBJ2-1; 11 bases are a match to TRBD2. J lost 5 bases, V lost 7 bases, and 13 bases had no gene match. The germline CDR1 and CDR2 sequences are KGHSH and LQKENI. The length of the CDR3 is 17 residues.